Here is one T cell receptor (beta chain) with its context. Its specificity is not known. This sample is drawn from a study of cytomegalovirus exposure and HLA in healthy donors. The primer mix had 60 Vbeta and 13 Jbeta primers. Clones were read by immunoSEQ multiplex PCR, and TCRdb kept only the in-frame ones, dropping some. The sample has around 160,000 clones; roughly 75% are singletons. Overall study results and limits: Later findings reportedly placed an Asian-associated ancestry cluster below the roughly 700-donor mean for N-insertions. Listed as cytomegalovirus-associated were 150 to 200 TCR beta chains.

Germline-derived CDR1 and CDR2 are MDHEN and SYDVKM. The J segment lost 3 bases and the V segment lost 7 bases, leaving 8 bases of the junction unmatched. This CDR3 contains 14 residues. This chain uses TRBV28 with TRBJ2-7, with 8 bases identical to TRBD2. The sequencing sample was made of PBMCs. This receptor was taken from a male donor in good health and CMV-seronegative. The CDR3 is CASIPGTRSYEQYF. The CDR3 DNA reads as TGTGCCAGCATCCCCGGGACTAGAAGCTACGAGCAGTACTTC.